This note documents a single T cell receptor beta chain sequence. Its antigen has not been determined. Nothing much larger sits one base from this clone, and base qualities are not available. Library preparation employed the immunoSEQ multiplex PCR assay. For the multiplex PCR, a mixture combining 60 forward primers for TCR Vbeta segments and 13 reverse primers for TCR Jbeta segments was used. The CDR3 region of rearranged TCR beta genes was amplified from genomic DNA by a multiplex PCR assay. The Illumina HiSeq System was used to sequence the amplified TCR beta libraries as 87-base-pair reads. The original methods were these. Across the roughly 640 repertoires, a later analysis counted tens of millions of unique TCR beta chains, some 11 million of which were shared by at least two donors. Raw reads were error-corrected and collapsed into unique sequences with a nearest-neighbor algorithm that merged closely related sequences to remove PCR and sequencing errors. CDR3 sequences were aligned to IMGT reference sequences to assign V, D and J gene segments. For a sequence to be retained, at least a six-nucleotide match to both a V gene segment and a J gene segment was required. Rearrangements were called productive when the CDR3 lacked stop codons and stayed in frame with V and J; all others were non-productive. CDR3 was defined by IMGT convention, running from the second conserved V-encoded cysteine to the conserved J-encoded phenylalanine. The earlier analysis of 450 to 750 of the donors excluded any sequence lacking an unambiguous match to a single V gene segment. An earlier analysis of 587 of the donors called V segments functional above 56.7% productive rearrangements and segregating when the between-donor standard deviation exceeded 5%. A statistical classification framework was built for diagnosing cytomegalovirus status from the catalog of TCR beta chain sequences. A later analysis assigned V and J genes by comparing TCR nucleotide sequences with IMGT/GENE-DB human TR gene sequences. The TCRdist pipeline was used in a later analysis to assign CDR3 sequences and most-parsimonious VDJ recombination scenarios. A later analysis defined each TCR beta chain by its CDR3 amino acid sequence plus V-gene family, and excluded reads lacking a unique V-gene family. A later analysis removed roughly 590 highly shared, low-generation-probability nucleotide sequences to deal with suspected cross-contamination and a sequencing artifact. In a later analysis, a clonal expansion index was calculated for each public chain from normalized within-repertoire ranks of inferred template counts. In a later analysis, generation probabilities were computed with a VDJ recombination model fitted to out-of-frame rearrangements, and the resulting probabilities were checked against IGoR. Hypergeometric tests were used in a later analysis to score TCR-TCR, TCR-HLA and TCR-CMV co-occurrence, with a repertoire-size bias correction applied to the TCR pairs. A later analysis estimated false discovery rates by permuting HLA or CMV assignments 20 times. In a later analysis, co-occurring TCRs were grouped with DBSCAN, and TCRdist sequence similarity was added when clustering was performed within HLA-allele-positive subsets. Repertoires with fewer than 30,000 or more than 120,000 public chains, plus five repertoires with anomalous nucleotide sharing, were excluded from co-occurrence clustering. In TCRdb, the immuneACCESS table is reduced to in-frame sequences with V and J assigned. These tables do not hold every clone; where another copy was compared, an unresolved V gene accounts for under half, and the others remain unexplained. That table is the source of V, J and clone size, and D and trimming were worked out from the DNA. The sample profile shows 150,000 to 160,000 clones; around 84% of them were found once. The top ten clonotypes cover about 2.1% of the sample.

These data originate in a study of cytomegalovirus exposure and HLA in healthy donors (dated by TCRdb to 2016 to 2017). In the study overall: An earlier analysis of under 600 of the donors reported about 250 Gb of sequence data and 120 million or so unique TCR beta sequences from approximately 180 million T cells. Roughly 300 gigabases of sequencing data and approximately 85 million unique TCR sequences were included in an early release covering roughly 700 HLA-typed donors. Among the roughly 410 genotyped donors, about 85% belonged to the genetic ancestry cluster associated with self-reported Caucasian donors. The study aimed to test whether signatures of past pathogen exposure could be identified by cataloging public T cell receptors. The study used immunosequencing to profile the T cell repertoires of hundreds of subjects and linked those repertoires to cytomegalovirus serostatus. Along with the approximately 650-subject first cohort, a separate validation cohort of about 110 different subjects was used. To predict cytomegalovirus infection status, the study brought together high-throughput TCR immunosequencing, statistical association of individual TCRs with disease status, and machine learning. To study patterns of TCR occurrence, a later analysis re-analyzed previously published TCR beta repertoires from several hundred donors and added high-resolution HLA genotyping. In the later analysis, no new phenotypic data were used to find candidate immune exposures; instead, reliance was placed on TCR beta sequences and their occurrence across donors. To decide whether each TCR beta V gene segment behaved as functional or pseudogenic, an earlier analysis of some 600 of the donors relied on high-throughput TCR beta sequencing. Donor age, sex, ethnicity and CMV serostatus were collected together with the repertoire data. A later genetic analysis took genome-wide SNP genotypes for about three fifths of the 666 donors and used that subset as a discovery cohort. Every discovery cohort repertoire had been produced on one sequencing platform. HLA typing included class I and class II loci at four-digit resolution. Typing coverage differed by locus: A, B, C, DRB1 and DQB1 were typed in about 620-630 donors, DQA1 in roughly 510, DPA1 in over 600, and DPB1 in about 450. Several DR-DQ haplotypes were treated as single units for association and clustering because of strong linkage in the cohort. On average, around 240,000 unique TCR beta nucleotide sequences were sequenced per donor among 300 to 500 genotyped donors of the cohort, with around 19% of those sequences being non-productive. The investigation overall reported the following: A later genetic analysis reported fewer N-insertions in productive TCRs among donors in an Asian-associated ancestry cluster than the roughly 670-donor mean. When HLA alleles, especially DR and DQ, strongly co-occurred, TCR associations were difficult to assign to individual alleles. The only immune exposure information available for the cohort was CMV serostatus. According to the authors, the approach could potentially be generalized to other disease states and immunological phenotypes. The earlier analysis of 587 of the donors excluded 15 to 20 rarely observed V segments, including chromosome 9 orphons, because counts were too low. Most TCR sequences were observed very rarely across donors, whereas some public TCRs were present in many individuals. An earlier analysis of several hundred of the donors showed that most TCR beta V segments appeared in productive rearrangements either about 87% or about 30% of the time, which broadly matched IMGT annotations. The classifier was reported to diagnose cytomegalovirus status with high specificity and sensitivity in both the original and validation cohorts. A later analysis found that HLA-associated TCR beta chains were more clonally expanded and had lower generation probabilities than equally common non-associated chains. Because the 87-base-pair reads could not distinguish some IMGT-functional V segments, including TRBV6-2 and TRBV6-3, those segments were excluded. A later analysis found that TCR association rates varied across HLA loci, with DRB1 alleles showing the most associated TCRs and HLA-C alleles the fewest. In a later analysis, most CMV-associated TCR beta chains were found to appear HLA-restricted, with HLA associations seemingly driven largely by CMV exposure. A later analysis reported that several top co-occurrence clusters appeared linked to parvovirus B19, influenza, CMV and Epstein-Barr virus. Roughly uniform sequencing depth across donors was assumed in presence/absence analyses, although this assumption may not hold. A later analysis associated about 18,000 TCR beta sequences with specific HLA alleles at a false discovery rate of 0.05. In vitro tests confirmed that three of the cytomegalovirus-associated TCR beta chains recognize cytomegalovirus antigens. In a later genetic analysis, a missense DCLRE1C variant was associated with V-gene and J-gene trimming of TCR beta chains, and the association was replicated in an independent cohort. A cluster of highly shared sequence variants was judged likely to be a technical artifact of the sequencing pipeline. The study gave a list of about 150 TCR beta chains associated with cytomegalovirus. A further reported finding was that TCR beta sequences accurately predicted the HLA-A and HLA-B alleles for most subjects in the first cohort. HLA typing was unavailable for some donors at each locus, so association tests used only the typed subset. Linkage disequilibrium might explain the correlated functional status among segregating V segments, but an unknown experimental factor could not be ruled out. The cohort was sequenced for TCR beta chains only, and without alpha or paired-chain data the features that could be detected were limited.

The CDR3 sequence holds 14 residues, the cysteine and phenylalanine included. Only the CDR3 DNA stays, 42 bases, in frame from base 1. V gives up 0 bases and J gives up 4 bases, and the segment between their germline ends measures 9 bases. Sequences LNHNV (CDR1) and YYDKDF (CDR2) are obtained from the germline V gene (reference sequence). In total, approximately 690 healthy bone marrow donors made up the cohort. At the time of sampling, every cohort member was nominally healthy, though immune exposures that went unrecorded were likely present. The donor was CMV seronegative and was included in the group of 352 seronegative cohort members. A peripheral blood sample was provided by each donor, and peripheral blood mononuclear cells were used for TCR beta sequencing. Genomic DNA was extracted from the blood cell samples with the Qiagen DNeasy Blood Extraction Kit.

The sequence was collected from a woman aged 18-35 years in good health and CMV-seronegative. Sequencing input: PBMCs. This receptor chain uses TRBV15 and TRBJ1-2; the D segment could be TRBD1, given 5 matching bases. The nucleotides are TGTGCCACCAGCAGAGATCGCACAGGCTATGGCTACACCTTC. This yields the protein CATSRDRTGYGYTF.